This T cell receptor beta chain was captured in a study of cytotoxic CD8 clonotypes in ibrutinib-treated CLL. As for the study in general: Enrolment comprised approximately 10 relapsed/refractory and roughly 15 treatment-naive patients; about 17 were IGHV unmutated.

The repertoire was sequenced with immunoSEQ multiplex PCR; TCRdb's copy has only in-frame clones and lacks some. The profile covers around 15,000 clones, with approximately 58% appearing a single time and approximately 12% taken by the ten largest. Study results and limitations: Having risen at ibrutinib response, clonality had fallen back toward baseline by progression.

Concerning this clone itself: Its antigen is unidentified.

The receptor's source is a human donor with chronic lymphocytic leukemia. Sequencing was performed on PBMCs, taken before ibrutinib treatment.

CDR3: CASSLWTSGTNEQYF. The CDR3 DNA is TGTGCCAGCAGTTTGTGGACTAGCGGGACCAACGAGCAGTACTTC. V gene TRBV28 combines with J gene TRBJ2-7, with 12 bases matching TRBD2. After removal of 3 bases from V and 5 bases from J, the junction contained 5 bases not matched to a gene. The CDR3 runs to 15 residues. Per germline, CDR1 MDHEN and CDR2 SYDVKM. The full variable domain, its missing parts supplied by reference TRBV28 and TRBJ2-7, is DVKVTQSSRYLVKRTGEKVFLECVQDMDHENMFWYRQDPGLGLRLIYFSYDVKMKEKGDIPEGYSVSREKKERFSLILESASTNQTSMYLCASSLWTSGTNEQYFGPGTRLTVT.